The 12 T cell receptor beta chains in this list originate from one sample, sequenced in a study of T cell repertoires in cytomegalovirus infection. TCRdb analysed the reads with MiXCR anew, one entry per CDR3 protein. The sample records around 900,000 distinct CDR3 sequences, roughly 30% being singletons. Their specific antigens are unknown. Sequenced here: cultured CD8+ T cells from PBMCs, sampled from culture after CMV antigen stimulation. The receptors shown here come from a human donor in good health (CMV status not recorded). Some clones in this sample may be carry-over from other donors' samples.

This clonotype was counted only a few times. The V and J genes are TRBV6-2 or TRBV6-3 and TRBJ1-2; D call uncertain. The germline V gene encodes CDR1 MNHEY and CDR2 SVGEGT. This CDR3 spans 14 amino acids. V lost 0 bases to trimming and J lost 4 bases, with 9 bases between them. Here the CDR3 reads CASSYSSSFYGYTF. The CDR3 region has the DNA TGTGCCAGCAGTTACTCGTCGAGTTTCTATGGCTACACCTTC.

The V call is TRBV18, the J call TRBJ1-2; D is uncertain. Germline CDR1 is KGHSH and CDR2 is LQKENI. CDR3 length equals 15 residues. Between the trimmed V and J ends, which lost 0 bases and 3 bases, there was a span of 11 bases. CDR3 residues: CASSPPVADYYGYTF. The CDR3 bases are TGTGCCAGCTCACCACCAGTGGCAGACTACTATGGCTACACCTTC.

This clonotype was detected a few times. The genes are TRBV7-9 and TRBJ1-1; no clear D gene. Trimming removed 3 bases at V and 6 bases at J, with 5 bases between. CDR3 length equals 11 residues. In germline, CDR1 is SEHNR, CDR2 FQNEAQ (reference sequence). Here the CDR3 DNA reads TGTGCCAGCAGCTTCACGGCTGAAGCTTTCTTT. Encoded protein: CASSFTAEAFF. The variable domain in full, with the rest retrieved from reference TRBV7-9 and TRBJ1-1, is DTGVSQNPRHKITKRGQNVTFRCDPISEHNRLYWYRQTLGQGPEFLTYFQNEAQLEKSRLLSDRFSAERPKGSFSTLEIQRTEQGDSAMYLCASSFTAEAFFGQGTRLTVV.

The chain recombines TRBV12-3 or TRBV12-4 with TRBJ1-2, with no clear D. V shed 6 bases and J shed 2 bases, with 19 bases lying between them. The length of the CDR3 is 16 residues. This CDR3 reads CASSPSEGTANYGYTF. CDR3 nucleotide sequence: TGTGCCAGCAGCCCAAGCGAAGGTACTGCGAACTATGGCTACACCTTC.

This clonotype was seen a handful of times. V usage is TRBV14 and J usage is TRBJ2-3; the D gene is possibly TRBD1 (6 bases). This CDR3 has 16 amino acids. CDR1 and CDR2 (germline): SGHDN, FVKESK. Between the trimmed V and J ends, which lost 4 bases and 0 bases, there was a span of 14 bases. The DNA for the CDR3 is TGTGCCAGCAGCCGTCCCGGACAGTGGAGCACAGATACGCAGTATTTT. This encodes CASSRPGQWSTDTQYF.

At least ten counts were recorded for this clonotype. The chain carries TRBV7-8 and TRBJ2-3; 7 positions match TRBD1. In germline, CDR1 is SGHVS, CDR2 FQNEAQ. J gave up 0 bases and V 1 base, and 4 bases lay outside the gene matches. CDR3 size: 16 residues. This CDR3 is CASSLVRDSSTDTQYF. The DNA of the CDR3 is TGTGCCAGCAGCTTAGTCCGGGACAGTAGCACAGATACGCAGTATTTT.

The V and J genes are TRBV27 and TRBJ2-3, with 7 positions matching TRBD2. V lost 2 bases and J lost 2; bases outside the gene matches: 7. The germline V gene encodes CDR1 MNHEY and CDR2 SMNVEV (reference sequence). The CDR3 consists of 16 residues. CDR3 coding DNA: TGTGCCAGCAGTTTAGGTCTAGCGGAAATCACAGATACGCAGTATTTT. Protein: CASSLGLAEITDTQYF.

The V and J genes are TRBV6-1 and TRBJ2-5; TRBD1 matches 8 bases. Trimming at V came to 8 bases and at J to 5 bases, leaving 16 bases not matched to a gene. The CDR3 covers 16 residues. Germline CDR1 is MNHNS and CDR2 is SASEGT. CDR3 sequence reads: CASLLAGGVKMETQYF. CDR3 in DNA: TGTGCCAGCCTACTAGCAGGGGGCGTCAAAATGGAGACCCAGTACTTC.

This clonotype has more than one count but fewer than ten. This sequence joins TRBV6-1 and TRBJ2-5, with TRBD2 matching over 7 bases. CDR3 length equals 14 residues. The junction had 4 bases not matched to a gene; V was cut back by 6 bases and J by 0 bases. CDR1 is MNHNS and CDR2 is SASEGT in the germline V gene. CDR3 amino acids: CASRGTMYQETQYF. In nucleotides, the CDR3 is TGTGCCAGCAGGGGGACTATGTACCAAGAGACCCAGTACTTC.

This clonotype was observed a handful of times. V and J are TRBV20-1 and TRBJ1-3; TRBD1 aligns across 7 bases. Germline V gives CDR1 DFQATT, CDR2 SNEGSKA (reference sequence). V lost 6 bases and J lost 3; bases outside the gene matches: 14. This CDR3 has 16 residues. This CDR3 is CSATPGQGVRGNTIYF. The CDR3, as DNA: TGCAGTGCCACCCCAGGGCAGGGGGTTCGTGGAAACACCATATATTTT.

This clonotype showed up many times. The rearrangement joins TRBV7-2 to TRBJ1-1; tentatively, D is TRBD1 (6 bases). Germline V gives CDR1 SGHTA, CDR2 FQGNSA. Deletions cut 1 base from V and 8 bases from J, with 14 bases between. CDR3 length: 14 residues. The chain's CDR3 is CASSLGQGRMEAFF. In nucleotides, the CDR3 is TGTGCCAGCAGCTTAGGCCAGGGGAGGATGGAAGCTTTCTTT.

The V call is TRBV13, the J call TRBJ2-3; no clear D. This CDR3 contains 16 residues. In germline, CDR1 is PRHDT, CDR2 FYEKMQ (reference sequence). Trimming took off 1 base at V and 0 bases at J, with 11 bases between the two ends. DNA for the CDR3: TGTGCCAGCAGCTTAGTTTACGCGCCCAGCACAGATACGCAGTATTTT. Its protein is CASSLVYAPSTDTQYF.